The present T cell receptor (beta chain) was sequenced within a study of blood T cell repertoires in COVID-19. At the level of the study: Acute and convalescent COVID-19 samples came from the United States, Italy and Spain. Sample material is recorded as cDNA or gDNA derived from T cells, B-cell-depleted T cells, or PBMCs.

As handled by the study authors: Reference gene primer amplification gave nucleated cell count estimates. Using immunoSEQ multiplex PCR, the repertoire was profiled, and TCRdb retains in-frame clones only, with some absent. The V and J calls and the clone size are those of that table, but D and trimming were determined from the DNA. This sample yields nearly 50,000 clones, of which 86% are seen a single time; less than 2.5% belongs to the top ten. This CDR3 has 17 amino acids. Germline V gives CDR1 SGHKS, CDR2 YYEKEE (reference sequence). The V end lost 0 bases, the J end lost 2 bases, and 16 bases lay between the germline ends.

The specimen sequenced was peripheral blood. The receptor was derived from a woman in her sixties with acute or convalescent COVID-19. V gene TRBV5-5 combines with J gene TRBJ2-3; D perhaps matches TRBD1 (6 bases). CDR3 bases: TGTGCCAGCAGCTTGGCCTGGGACACGAAGACCACAGATACGCAGTATTTT. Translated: CASSLAWDTKTTDTQYF.